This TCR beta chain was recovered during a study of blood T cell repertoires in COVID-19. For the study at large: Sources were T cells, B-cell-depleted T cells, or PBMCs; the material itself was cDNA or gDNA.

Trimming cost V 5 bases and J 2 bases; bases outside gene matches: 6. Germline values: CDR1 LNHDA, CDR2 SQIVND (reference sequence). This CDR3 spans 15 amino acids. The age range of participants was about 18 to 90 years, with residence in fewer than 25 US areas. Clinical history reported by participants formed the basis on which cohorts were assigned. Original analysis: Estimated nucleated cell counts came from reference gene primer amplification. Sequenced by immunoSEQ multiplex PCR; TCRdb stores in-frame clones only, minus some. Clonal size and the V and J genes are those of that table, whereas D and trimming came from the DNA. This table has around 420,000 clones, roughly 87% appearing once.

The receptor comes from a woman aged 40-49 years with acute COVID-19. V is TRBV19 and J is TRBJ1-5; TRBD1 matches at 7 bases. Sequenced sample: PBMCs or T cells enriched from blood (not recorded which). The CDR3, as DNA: TGTGCCAGTAGTGTCCTCGGGACAGGCAATCAGCCCCAGCATTTT. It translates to CASSVLGTGNQPQHF.